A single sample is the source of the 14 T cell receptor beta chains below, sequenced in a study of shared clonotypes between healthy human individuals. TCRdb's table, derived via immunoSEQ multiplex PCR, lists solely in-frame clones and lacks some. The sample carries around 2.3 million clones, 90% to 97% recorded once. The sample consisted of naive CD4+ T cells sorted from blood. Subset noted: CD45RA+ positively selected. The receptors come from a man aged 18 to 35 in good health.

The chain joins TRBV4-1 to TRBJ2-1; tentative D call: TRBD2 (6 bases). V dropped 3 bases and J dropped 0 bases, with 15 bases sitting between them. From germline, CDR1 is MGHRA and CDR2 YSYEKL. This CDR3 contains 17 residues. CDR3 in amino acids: CASSHRLDWSSYNEQFF. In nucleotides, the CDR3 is TGCGCCAGCAGCCACCGACTAGACTGGAGCTCCTACAATGAGCAGTTCTTC.

This chain's CDR3 is CASSSRGLVEKLFF. In DNA form, the CDR3 reads TGTGCCAGCAGTTCTCGGGGCCTGGTTGAAAAACTGTTTTTT. The rearrangement uses TRBV6-5 and TRBJ1-4; D perhaps matches TRBD1 (5 bases). Trimming left V 4 bases short and J 7 bases short, with 13 bases between. The length of the CDR3 is 14 residues. The germline V gene has CDR1 MNHEY and CDR2 SVGAGI.

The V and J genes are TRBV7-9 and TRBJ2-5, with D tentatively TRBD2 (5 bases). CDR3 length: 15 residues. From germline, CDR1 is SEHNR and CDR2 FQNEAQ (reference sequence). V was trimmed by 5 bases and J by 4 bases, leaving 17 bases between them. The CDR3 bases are TGTGCCAGCAGCCCAAAGGACGGACTCGGAGAGACCCAGTACTTC. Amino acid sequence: CASSPKDGLGETQYF.

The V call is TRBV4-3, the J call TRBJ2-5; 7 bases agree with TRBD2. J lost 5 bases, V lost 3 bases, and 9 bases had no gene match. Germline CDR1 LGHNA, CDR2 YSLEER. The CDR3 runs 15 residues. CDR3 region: CASSQGGVGSETQYF. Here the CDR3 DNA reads TGCGCCAGCAGCCAGGGAGGGGTCGGGAGTGAGACCCAGTACTTC.

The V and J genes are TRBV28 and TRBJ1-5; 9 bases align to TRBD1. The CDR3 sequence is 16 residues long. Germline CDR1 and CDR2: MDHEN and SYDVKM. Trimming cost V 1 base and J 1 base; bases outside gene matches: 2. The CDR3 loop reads CASSLLGQGSNQPQHF. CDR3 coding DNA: TGTGCCAGCAGTTTATTAGGACAGGGGAGCAATCAGCCCCAGCATTTT.

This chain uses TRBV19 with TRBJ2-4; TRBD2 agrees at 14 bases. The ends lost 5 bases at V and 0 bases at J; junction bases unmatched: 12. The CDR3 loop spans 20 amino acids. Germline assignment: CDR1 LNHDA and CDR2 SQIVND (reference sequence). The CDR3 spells CASSGGTSGSGLLAKNIQYF. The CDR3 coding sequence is TGTGCCAGTAGTGGAGGGACTAGCGGGAGCGGCCTACTAGCCAAAAACATTCAGTACTTC.

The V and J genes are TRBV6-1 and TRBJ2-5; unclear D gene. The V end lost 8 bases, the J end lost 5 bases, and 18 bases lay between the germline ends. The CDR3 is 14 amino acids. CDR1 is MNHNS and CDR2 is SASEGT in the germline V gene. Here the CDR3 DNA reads TGTGCCAGCGTTCAGTATCGGGCGGAGGAGACCCAGTACTTC. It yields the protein CASVQYRAEETQYF.

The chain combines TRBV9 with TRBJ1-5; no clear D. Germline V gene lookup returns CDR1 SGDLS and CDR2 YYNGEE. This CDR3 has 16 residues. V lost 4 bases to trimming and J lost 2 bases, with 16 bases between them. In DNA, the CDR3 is TGTGCCAGCAGCTCTCGGGCTATCTACGGCAATCAGCCCCAGCATTTT. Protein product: CASSSRAIYGNQPQHF.

CDR3 sequence: CASTYLPPGHSSYEQYF. The CDR3 DNA follows: TGTGCCAGCACTTATTTACCCCCGGGACATAGCTCCTACGAGCAGTACTTC. The chain uses TRBV2 and TRBJ2-7; TRBD1 might be the D (6 bases). Trimming shortened V by 7 bases and J by 0 bases, and 22 bases separated the two germline ends. Germline lookup yields CDR1 SNHLY and CDR2 FYNNEI. This CDR3 has 17 residues.

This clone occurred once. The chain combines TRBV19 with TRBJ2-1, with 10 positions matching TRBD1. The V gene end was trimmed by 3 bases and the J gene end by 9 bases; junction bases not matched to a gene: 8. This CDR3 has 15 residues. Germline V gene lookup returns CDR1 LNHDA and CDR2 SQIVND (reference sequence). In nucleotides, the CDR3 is TGTGCCAGTAGTATTTTCAGACAGGGGGCTGGTGAGCAGTTCTTC. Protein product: CASSIFRQGAGEQFF. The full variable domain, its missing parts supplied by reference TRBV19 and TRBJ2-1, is DGGITQSPKYLFRKEGQNVTLSCEQNLNHDAMYWYRQDPGQGLRLIYYSQIVNDFQKGDIAEGYSVSREKKESFPLTVTSAQKNPTAFYLCASSIFRQGAGEQFFGPGTRLTVL.

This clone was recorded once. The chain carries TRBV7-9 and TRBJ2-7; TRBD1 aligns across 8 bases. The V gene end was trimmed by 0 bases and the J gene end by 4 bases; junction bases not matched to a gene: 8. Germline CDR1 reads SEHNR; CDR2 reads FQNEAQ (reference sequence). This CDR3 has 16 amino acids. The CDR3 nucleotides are TGTGCCAGCAGCTTAGCGGGCCAGGGGGCGCGGTACGAGCAGTACTTC. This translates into CASSLAGQGARYEQYF. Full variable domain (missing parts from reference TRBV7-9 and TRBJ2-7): DTGVSQNPRHKITKRGQNVTFRCDPISEHNRLYWYRQTLGQGPEFLTYFQNEAQLEKSRLLSDRFSAERPKGSFSTLEIQRTEQGDSAMYLCASSLAGQGARYEQYFGPGTRLTVT.

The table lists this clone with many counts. The CDR3 region has the DNA TGTGCCAGCAGTGAAAAGGAAGGAGCGGGAGGATACGAGCAGTACTTC. Translated: CASSEKEGAGGYEQYF. The rearrangement joins TRBV6-1 to TRBJ2-7; TRBD2 matches at 9 bases. Unmatched junction bases numbered 9, after V lost 2 bases and J lost 4 bases. This CDR3 is built from 16 residues. Looked up from germline, CDR1 is MNHNS and CDR2 is SASEGT.

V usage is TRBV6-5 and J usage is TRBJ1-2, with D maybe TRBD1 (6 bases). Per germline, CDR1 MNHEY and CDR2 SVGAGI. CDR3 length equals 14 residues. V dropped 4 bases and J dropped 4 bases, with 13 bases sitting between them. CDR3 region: CASSSRTETYGYTF. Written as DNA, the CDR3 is TGTGCCAGCAGTTCCCGGACAGAGACCTATGGCTACACCTTC.

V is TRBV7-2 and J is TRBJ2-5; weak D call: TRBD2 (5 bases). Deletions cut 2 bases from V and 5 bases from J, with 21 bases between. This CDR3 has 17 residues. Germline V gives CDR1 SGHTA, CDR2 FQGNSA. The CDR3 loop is CASSLYRILAREETQYF. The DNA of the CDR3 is TGTGCCAGCAGCTTATACCGAATCCTAGCAAGAGAGGAGACCCAGTACTTC.